This entry is about one T cell receptor beta chain. The sample is drawn from a study of graft-versus-host responses after intestinal transplantation. Turning to the study itself: Transplants given to recipients were multivisceral, liver-intestinal, or isolated intestinal. Following induction with anti-thymocyte globulin, all recipients were given tacrolimus and steroids for 2 to 4 years.

Produced via immunoSEQ multiplex PCR; TCRdb's table is partial and in-frame only. This sample has 5,500 or so clones, with about 71% found just once. Per germline, CDR1 SNHLY and CDR2 FYNNEI. The CDR3 runs 15 residues. The ends were cut back, 5 bases at V and 6 bases at J, with 19 bases in the middle. The rearrangement links TRBV2 to TRBJ1-2; a possible D gene is TRBD1 (6 bases). This clonotype was obtained from a human patient who received an intestinal transplant, so some T cells may come from the graft donor. The sequencing here drew on PBMCs, taken roughly 46 weeks after intestinal transplant. The CDR3 coding sequence is TGTGCCAGCAGTACCACAGGAGGGGGGCTGAATGGCTACACCTTC. Its translation is CASSTTGGGLNGYTF.